One sample yielded the 2 T cell receptor beta chains listed below, sequenced in a study of shared clonotypes between healthy human individuals. Repertoires were generated with immunoSEQ multiplex PCR, while TCRdb's copy carries only in-frame clones and drops some. The table records millions of clones, 85% to 95% of them present only once. The sample was naive CD4+ T cells from PBMCs. Subset reported: CD45RA+ positively selected. The receptor set was obtained from a man between 18 and 29 years old in good health. Some clones in this sample may be carry-over from other donors' samples.

This clone was observed a handful of times. This same CDR3 is encoded by further DNA sequences in the sample. The chain couples TRBV7-9 to TRBJ1-4; D uncertain. V dropped 1 base and J dropped 7 bases, with 7 bases sitting between them. Per germline, CDR1 SEHNR and CDR2 FQNEAQ (reference sequence). This CDR3 has 13 residues. This CDR3 is CASSLVGVEKLFF. DNA of the CDR3: TGTGCCAGCAGCTTAGTGGGAGTTGAAAAACTGTTTTTT.

The rearrangement joins TRBV7-3 to TRBJ2-1; 13 positions match TRBD2. With 3 bases clipped from V and 8 bases from J, the junction kept 4 bases outside the gene matches. The germline gives CDR1 SGHTA, CDR2 FQGTGA. This CDR3 comprises 15 residues. CDR3 protein: CASSLGLAGSDEQFF. CDR3 DNA: TGTGCCAGCAGCTTGGGACTAGCGGGATCTGATGAGCAGTTCTTC.